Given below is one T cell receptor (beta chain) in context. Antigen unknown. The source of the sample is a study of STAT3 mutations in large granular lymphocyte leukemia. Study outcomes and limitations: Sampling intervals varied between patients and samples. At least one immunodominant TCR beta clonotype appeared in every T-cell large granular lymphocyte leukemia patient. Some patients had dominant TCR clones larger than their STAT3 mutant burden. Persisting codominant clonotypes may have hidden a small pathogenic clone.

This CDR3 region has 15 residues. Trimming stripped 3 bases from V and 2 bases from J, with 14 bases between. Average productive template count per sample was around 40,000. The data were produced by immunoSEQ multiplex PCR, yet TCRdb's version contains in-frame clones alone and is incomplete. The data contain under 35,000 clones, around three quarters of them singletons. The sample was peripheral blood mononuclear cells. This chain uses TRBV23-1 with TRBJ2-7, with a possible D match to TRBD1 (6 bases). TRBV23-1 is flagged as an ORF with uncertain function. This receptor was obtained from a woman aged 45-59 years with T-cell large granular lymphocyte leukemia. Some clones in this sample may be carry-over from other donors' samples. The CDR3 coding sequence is TGCGCCAGCAGTCATATCCCGGGACAACCCTACGAGCAGTACTTC. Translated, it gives CASSHIPGQPYEQYF.